This paragraph reports one T cell receptor (beta chain). This clonotype is a singleton in its sample. This receptor's antigen is unknown. Per-base quality was not reported, and no clone a single base away is much larger than it. One read represents weak support. The data belong to a study of vaccination and CD4 T cells after COVID-19 (dated by TCRdb to 2021 to 2024). Describing the broader study: Every convalescent patient had a positive nasal swab PCR test for SARS-CoV-2, with mild disease in roughly ten patients and severe disease in one. Post-vaccine blood samples were taken a median of about 72 days after the second vaccine dose, with a range of roughly 13 to 250 days. Each participant got two doses of either the Pfizer-BioNTech BNT162b2 vaccine (n=8) or the Moderna mRNA-1273 vaccine (n=2). The cultures were stimulated with overlapping spike peptide pools from SARS-CoV-2 and from the common cold coronaviruses HCoV-NL63, HCoV-OC43 and HCoV-229E. Control cultures used a CEFX viral epitope pool as positive control, an HIV-1 Nef peptide pool as negative control, or no peptide. In the convalescent cohort there were six males and four females, among whom were two Hispanic individuals, seven Caucasians, two Asians and one multiracial person. The spike-specific CD4+ TCR repertoire was compared before and after mRNA vaccination in fewer than eleven COVID-19 convalescent patients and a few infection-naive healthy vaccine recipients. Post-COVID blood samples were collected from convalescent patients a median of roughly 100 days after diagnosis, with a range of about 30 to 180 days.

Trimming at the junction amounts to 4 bases on V and 7 bases on J, and the germline ends lie 11 bases apart. CDR1 and CDR2 were assigned from the germline V gene (reference sequence) as DFQATT and SNEGSKA. Spanning cysteine to phenylalanine, the CDR3 consists of 12 amino acids. The read is trimmed to its CDR3 DNA, 36 bases read in frame from base 1. Findings and caveats that apply to the study as a whole: The median count of SARS-CoV-2-reactive clonotypes went up from approximately 22 after infection to 38 after vaccination, although the change was not significant. Among the post-vaccine SARS-CoV-2-reactive clones in convalescent patients, a median approximately 86% showed up only after vaccination, which suggests vaccine-specific priming. Only a relatively small number of convalescent patients were included in the study, and early timepoints following natural infection were not analyzed. In convalescent patients, nearly all vaccine-specific clones (304 of 307) were found to be mono-reactive for SARS-CoV-2 spike rather than cross-reactive with common cold coronaviruses.

The treatment or condition label on this specimen signifies: roughly 11-day PBMC culture with coronavirus spike peptide pools or control peptides (ViraFEST assay). The ViraFEST assay, used in the study, expanded antigen-specific T cells with peptide pools and then identified the expanded clonotypes through TCR sequencing. Positive SARS-CoV-2 PCR tests in the convalescent patients dated from March to December 2020, before Alpha, Beta and Delta variants emerged in the United States. Each well held more than 1.5 million PBMCs cultured in IMDM containing approximately 5% human AB serum and roughly 9.7 IU/ml IL-2, with approximately 9.2 ug/ml peptide pools added. Half of the culture medium was replaced with fresh IL-2-containing medium on days 3 and 7. Once the cells had been in culture for about 10 days, the EasySep CD4+ T cell isolation kit was used to isolate CD4+ T cells by negative selection. PBMCs were separated from whole blood using Ficoll-Paque Plus gradient centrifugation and then either used fresh or cryopreserved at -140C. Culture conditions were generally each tested in triplicate wells.

The library was prepared using PCR. TCR sequencing of DNA from cultured CD4+ T cells used the Oncomine TCR Beta short-read assay at the Johns Hopkins FTIC core. The QIAamp micro DNA kit was used to extract genomic DNA from the cultured CD4+ T cells. Oncomine TCR Beta libraries made from cultured CD4+ T cells were pooled using unique dual indexes and sequenced on an Illumina iSeq 100. The original methods were these. Non-productive sequences were removed, and CDR3s not starting with C, not ending with F or W, or shorter than 7 amino acids were discarded. Antigen-specific clonotypes were identified using the MANAFEST web application through comparison of peptide-stimulated wells with reference and other culture wells. An FDR below 0.05, an odds ratio above 5, and a productive frequency above 0.1% in at least two of three replicate wells were required for clones to be considered positive. Cross-reactive clonotypes were defined as significantly expanded in both SARS-CoV-2 spike wells and at least one common cold coronavirus spike condition. CDR3 homology was assessed with Levenshtein distances (stringdist) and unrooted phylogenetic trees (ape) in R version 3.6.1. Starting from the raw public reads, TCRdb applied fastp trimming at Q25, assembled clones with MiXCR and retained in-frame beta chains. Each entry merges the rows of one CDR3 protein and shows their most common DNA and genes. TCRdb, rather than the study authors, made the V and J calls. In this sample the table shows about 7,800 distinct CDR3 sequences, approximately 52% of which occur a single time. 25% to 40% of the sample lies in the top ten.

The specimen was CD4+ T cells from blood, cultured in vitro. The rearranged chain carries TRBV20-1 and TRBJ2-1; a confident D gene designation cannot be given. The receptor comes from a human donor who had recovered from COVID-19. The CDR3 region has the sequence CSAISSANEQFF. The DNA reads TGCAGTGCTATATCGTCTGCGAATGAGCAGTTCTTC.